This TCR beta chain came from a study of blood T cell repertoires in COVID-19. Study background: From T cells, B-cell-depleted T cells, or PBMCs came the material, which was cDNA or gDNA.

As processed by the authors: Amplification with reference gene primers provided the estimates of nucleated cell counts. Assay: immunoSEQ multiplex PCR; the TCRdb copy retains only in-frame clones and omits some. From that table come the V and J calls and clone size; the DNA was used to work out D and trimming. The table has 250,000 to 350,000 clones, around 85% seen once. The CDR3 is made up of 15 amino acids. Germline assignment: CDR1 MNHNY and CDR2 SVGAGI (reference sequence). The V and J ends lost 4 bases and 4 bases respectively, with 14 bases between them. Seattle researchers signed up patients amid active infection and tracked them longitudinally.

The clonotype comes from a human donor with COVID-19, enrolled during active disease. The donor label of this sample is uncertain. J is TRBJ1-3 and V is TRBV6-6; D might be TRBD1 (6 bases). The sequencing input was peripheral blood. The CDR3 DNA reads TGTGCCAGCAGTTCAAACAGGGTGTCCGGAAACACCATATATTTT. Amino acid sequence: CASSSNRVSGNTIYF.